Listed here are 27 T cell receptor beta chains from one sample, sequenced in a study of T cells in Graves' hyperthyroidism and ophthalmopathy (dated by TCRdb to about 2019). The library relied on multiplex PCR. Sequencing was carried out with an Illumina HiSeq 2000. The TCR beta CDR3 regions were amplified from RNA transcripts. For the first round of RT-PCR on the TCR CDR3, the HTBI primer set was used together with the Qiagen OneStep RT-PCR kit. Starting from the raw public reads, TCRdb applied fastp trimming at Q25, assembled clones with MiXCR and retained in-frame beta chains. Identical CDR3 proteins give one entry, which carries the most common genes and DNA. This sample holds hundreds of thousands of distinct CDR3 sequences; roughly 14% were observed only once. The top ten constitute 3.5% to 4.5% of the sample. The specimen was blood. The receptors were gathered from a woman in her thirties or forties with Graves' ophthalmopathy.

This clonotype came up a few times. The J gene is TRBJ2-2, the V gene TRBV19; 7 nucleotides align to TRBD2. V lost 3 bases to trimming and J lost 5 bases; unmatched junction nucleotides: 9. This CDR3 contains 16 residues. From germline, CDR1 is LNHDA and CDR2 SQIVND (reference sequence). CDR3 residues: CASSITPSGRTGELFF. The CDR3 region has the DNA TGTGCCAGTAGTATTACCCCTAGCGGTCGGACCGGGGAGCTGTTTTTT.

Ten or more counts support this clonotype. The V and J genes are TRBV27 and TRBJ2-7; 10 nucleotides align to TRBD2. Germline V CDR1 and CDR2: MNHEY, SMNVEV (reference sequence). V lost 6 bases and J lost 4; bases outside the gene matches: 9. The length of the CDR3 is 15 residues. The CDR3 sequence is CASRSQREGRYEQYF. CDR3 DNA: TGTGCCAGCAGAAGCCAGCGGGAGGGCAGGTACGAGCAGTACTTC.

This clonotype was observed many times. The V call is TRBV19, the J call TRBJ2-5, with a possible D match to TRBD2 (6 bases). The CDR3 loop spans 15 amino acids. Germline CDR1 and CDR2: LNHDA and SQIVND (reference sequence). Trimming removed 8 bases from V and 1 base from J, with 17 bases in between. The CDR3 here is CASSSGRWGQETQYF. DNA for the CDR3: TGTGCCAGTTCCTCGGGGAGGTGGGGCCAAGAGACCCAGTACTTC.

A remark on this clonotype: It may be a read error: a sequence one base away is much more abundant. The chain carries TRBV12-3 or TRBV12-4 and TRBJ2-5, with unresolved D. This CDR3 is built from 12 residues. Trimming took 2 bases from V and 3 from J, leaving 4 bases between them. The CDR3 sequence is CASSLPEETQYF. The CDR3 DNA follows: TGTGCCAGCAGTTTACCGGAAGAGACCCAGTACTTC.

This clonotype occurred many times. This chain connects TRBV6-1 to TRBJ2-3; possible D gene TRBD2, 5 bases. Trimming removed 5 bases at V and 0 bases at J, with 9 bases between. Germline assignment: CDR1 MNHNS and CDR2 SASEGT. CDR3 length: 14 residues. The CDR3 loop is CASSLAPSTDTQYF. CDR3 bases: TGTGCCAGCAGTTTAGCGCCAAGCACAGATACGCAGTATTTT.

For the CDR3, the DNA is TGTGCCAGCAGCCAAGGGGAACGATCAGGGGGTGAGACCCAGTACTTC. Protein: CASSQGERSGGETQYF. The chain joins TRBV14 to TRBJ2-5; 7 bases match TRBD1. Germline lookup yields CDR1 SGHDN and CDR2 FVKESK. Trimming at V came to 1 base and at J to 5 bases, leaving 10 bases not matched to a gene. The CDR3 has 16 amino acids.

This clonotype was observed a handful of times. The rearrangement links TRBV19 to TRBJ2-2; D gene unclear. Between the trimmed V and J ends, which lost 5 bases and 0 bases, there was a span of 7 bases. CDR3 length equals 14 residues. The germline V gene encodes CDR1 LNHDA and CDR2 SQIVND (reference sequence). The CDR3 spells CASSHQANTGELFF. CDR3 nucleotide sequence: TGTGCCAGTAGTCACCAGGCGAACACCGGGGAGCTGTTTTTT.

V is TRBV30 and J is TRBJ1-2; 7 bases map to TRBD1. With 3 bases clipped from V and 6 bases from J, the junction kept 10 bases outside the gene matches. The germline CDR1 and CDR2 sequences are GTSNPN and SVGIG (reference sequence). CDR3 length: 14 residues. This CDR3 reads CAWRETGKADGYTF. The CDR3 DNA follows: TGTGCCTGGAGGGAGACAGGGAAGGCTGATGGCTACACCTTC. The full variable domain, in which reference TRBV30 and TRBJ1-2 provide the parts outside the CDR3, is SQTIHQWPATLVQPVGSPLSLECTVEGTSNPNLYWYRQAAGRGLQLLFYSVGIGQISSEVPQNLSASRPQDRQFILSSKKLLLSDSGFYLCAWRETGKADGYTFGSGTRLTVV.

This clonotype was seen ten or more times. CDR3 residues: CASSGTIDTEAFF. For the CDR3, the DNA is TGTGCCAGCAGCGGGACAATCGACACTGAAGCTTTCTTT. The chain links TRBV27 to TRBJ1-1; D possibly corresponds to TRBD1 (6 bases). The CDR3 extends over 13 amino acids. V lost 6 bases to trimming and J lost 3 bases, with 11 bases between them. Per germline, CDR1 MNHEY and CDR2 SMNVEV (reference sequence).

This clonotype was detected many times. The chain recombines TRBV19 with TRBJ1-2, with 7 bases aligning to TRBD1. With V trimmed by 1 base and J by 4 bases, 9 bases remained unmatched. CDR1 LNHDA and CDR2 SQIVND come from the germline V gene (reference sequence). This CDR3 is 16 amino acids long. The CDR3 DNA sequence: TGTGCCAGTAGTATAGCCTCGACGACAGGGCGCTATGGCTACACCTTC. It codes for CASSIASTTGRYGYTF.

The table lists this clonotype with many counts. This chain joins TRBV24-1 and TRBJ2-2; D might be TRBD1 (5 bases). Germline values: CDR1 KGHDR, CDR2 SFDVKD. CDR3 length: 17 amino acids. Trimming cost V 0 bases and J 3 bases, with 13 bases left between them. CDR3 protein: CATSDLQRQGDTGELFF. The CDR3 bases are TGTGCCACCAGTGATTTGCAGAGACAAGGGGACACCGGGGAGCTGTTTTTT.

Ten or more counts support this clonotype. This chain links TRBV4-1 with TRBJ2-7, with D maybe TRBD1 (6 bases). There are 12 residues in the CDR3. V gave up 7 bases and J gave up 0 bases, with 7 bases separating them. Germline CDR1 and CDR2: MGHRA and YSYEKL. The CDR3 sequence is CASMDSSYEQYF. CDR3 sequence (DNA): TGCGCCAGCATGGACAGCTCCTACGAGCAGTACTTC.

This clonotype was observed at least ten times. The V call is TRBV2, the J call TRBJ1-1; no firm D call. The V gene's germline CDR1 is SNHLY and CDR2 FYNNEI. This CDR3 has 15 residues. The V and J ends lost 8 bases and 0 bases respectively, with 16 bases between them. The CDR3 sequence is CASAIFLAMNTEAFF. As DNA, the CDR3 is TGTGCCAGCGCGATTTTCCTGGCCATGAACACTGAAGCTTTCTTT.

This clonotype was counted at least ten times. The rearrangement uses TRBV6-2 or TRBV6-3 and TRBJ2-7; 8 bases match TRBD1. Germline CDR1 reads MNHEY; CDR2 reads SVGEGT. The CDR3 covers 15 residues. Unmatched junction bases numbered 4, after V lost 1 base and J lost 2 bases. CDR3 region: CASSYLGQVAYEQYF. The CDR3 DNA reads as TGTGCCAGCAGTTACTTGGGACAGGTCGCCTACGAGCAGTACTTC.

This clonotype was observed many times. The V call is TRBV25-1, the J call TRBJ1-3; D might be TRBD1 (5 bases). CDR1 is MGHDK and CDR2 is SYGVNS in the germline V gene. The CDR3 loop spans 15 amino acids. V was cut by 0 bases and J by 2 bases, with 8 bases left in between. CDR3: CASSEYRRAGNTIYF. The CDR3 DNA follows: TGTGCCAGCAGTGAATATCGCAGGGCTGGAAACACCATATATTTT. The whole variable domain, filled in from reference TRBV25-1 and TRBJ1-3, reads EADIYQTPRYLVIGTGKKITLECSQTMGHDKMYWYQQDPGMELHLIHYSYGVNSTEKGDLSSESTVSRIRTEHFPLTLESARPSHTSQYLCASSEYRRAGNTIYFGEGSWLTVV.

The rearrangement uses TRBV4-3 and TRBJ2-5; 11 bases align to TRBD2. The CDR3 extends over 16 amino acids. Trimming removed 5 bases from V and 5 bases from J; junction bases left unmatched: 10. Germline CDR1 reads LGHNA; CDR2 reads YSLEER. CDR3 in amino acids: CASSRLTSGSSETQYF. The CDR3 region has the DNA TGCGCCAGCAGCAGATTAACTAGCGGGAGCTCTGAGACCCAGTACTTC.

This clonotype was recorded many times. V is TRBV27 and J is TRBJ1-1, with D uncertain. This CDR3 has 13 amino acids. Germline CDR1 reads MNHEY; CDR2 reads SMNVEV (reference sequence). Trimming pared 6 bases from V and 7 bases from J, leaving 15 bases between. The chain's CDR3 is CASRTPGRNEAFF. CDR3 sequence (DNA): TGTGCCAGCAGGACCCCGGGCAGGAATGAAGCTTTCTTT.

This clonotype was seen ten or more times. The chain uses TRBV7-9 and TRBJ1-1; 7 nucleotides align to TRBD1. V lost 5 bases to trimming and J lost 4 bases; unmatched junction nucleotides: 7. The CDR3 is 14 amino acids. Germline lookup yields CDR1 SEHNR and CDR2 FQNEAQ (reference sequence). CDR3 residues: CASSGYRGGTEAFF. The CDR3 DNA follows: TGTGCCAGCAGCGGATACAGGGGCGGCACTGAAGCTTTCTTT.

V is TRBV28 and J is TRBJ1-5; D is unresolved. CDR1 MDHEN and CDR2 SYDVKM come from the germline V gene. Trimming shortened V by 2 bases and J by 3 bases, and 14 bases separated the two germline ends. This CDR3 comprises 16 residues. The CDR3 DNA reads TGTGCCAGCAGTTTAGGCGTGGCAGCCTACAATCAGCCCCAGCATTTT. Protein: CASSLGVAAYNQPQHF.

In its sample, this clonotype was seen many times. The V gene is TRBV20-1, the J gene TRBJ2-5, with 7 bases identical to TRBD2. The CDR3 is 18 amino acids. J was trimmed by 4 bases and V by 0 bases; bases with no gene match: 17. CDR1 and CDR2 from the germline V gene are DFQATT and SNEGSKA (reference sequence). This chain's CDR3 is CSARDVYDEGGRGETQYF. The CDR3 DNA is TGCAGTGCTAGAGATGTCTACGATGAAGGCGGGAGAGGAGAGACCCAGTACTTC.

The sample holds a few counts of this clonotype. The genes are TRBV14 and TRBJ1-5; 11 positions match TRBD1. The V gene end was trimmed by 3 bases and the J gene end by 7 bases; junction bases not matched to a gene: 5. This CDR3 has 15 residues. CDR1 and CDR2 (germline): SGHDN, FVKESK. The CDR3 nucleotides read TGTGCCAGCAGCCATGGACAGGGGGCAGTCCAGCCCCAGCATTTT. It is translated as CASSHGQGAVQPQHF.

The table lists this clonotype with many counts. The V and J genes are TRBV4-1 and TRBJ1-2; 9 positions match TRBD1. The CDR3 is 12 amino acids. V shed 8 bases and J 8 bases; nucleotides not matched to a gene: 6. CDR1 is MGHRA and CDR2 is YSYEKL in the germline V gene. CDR3 amino acids: CASGQGLGGYTF. CDR3 in DNA: TGCGCCAGCGGACAGGGGTTGGGAGGCTACACCTTC.

The genes are TRBV7-9 and TRBJ2-7; TRBD1 aligns across 8 bases. V trimming: 2 bases; J trimming: 5 bases; junction bases outside the gene matches: 5. Germline CDR1 reads SEHNR; CDR2 reads FQNEAQ (reference sequence). The CDR3 spans 14 residues. CDR3 sequence reads: CASSLQTGADEQYF. The CDR3 nucleotides read TGTGCCAGCAGCTTACAGACAGGGGCCGACGAGCAGTACTTC.

This clonotype was observed at least ten times. This chain uses TRBV20-1 with TRBJ2-7, with D possibly TRBD2 on 6 matching bases. The V gene lost 4 bases and the J gene lost 6 bases, with 13 bases spanning the gap. The CDR3 consists of 12 residues. CDR1 is DFQATT and CDR2 is SNEGSKA in the germline V gene (reference sequence). The CDR3 sequence: CSAKETSGEQYF. In DNA form, the CDR3 reads TGCAGTGCTAAAGAGACTAGTGGCGAGCAGTACTTC.

This clonotype appeared many times. J is TRBJ2-7 and V is TRBV25-1, with D possibly TRBD1 on 6 matching bases. V dropped 5 bases and J dropped 7 bases, with 15 bases sitting between them. The CDR3 is 13 amino acids. CDR1 is MGHDK and CDR2 is SYGVNS in the germline V gene. Here the CDR3 DNA reads TGTGCCAGCAGTTTCCCCGGGACACAAGAGCAGTACTTC. This sequence encodes CASSFPGTQEQYF.

The chain joins TRBV6-2 or TRBV6-3 to TRBJ1-1, with D uncertain. Germline V lookup: CDR1 MNHEY, CDR2 SVGEGT. Between the trimmed V and J ends, which lost 6 bases and 6 bases, there was a span of 17 bases. This CDR3 comprises 14 residues. The chain's CDR3 is CASRADLQFPEAFF. DNA for the CDR3: TGTGCCAGCAGAGCCGACCTACAGTTCCCTGAAGCTTTCTTT.

Many counts were recorded for this clonotype. V is TRBV10-2 and J is TRBJ1-1, with no clear D. Germline assignment: CDR1 WSHSY and CDR2 SAAADI. The germline V and J ends were trimmed by 1 base and 8 bases, with 17 bases remaining between them. This CDR3 has 15 amino acids. CDR3 bases: TGCGCCAGCAGTGAGTTCAGAAGCACCATTCCCGAAGCTTTCTTT. Amino acid sequence: CASSEFRSTIPEAFF.